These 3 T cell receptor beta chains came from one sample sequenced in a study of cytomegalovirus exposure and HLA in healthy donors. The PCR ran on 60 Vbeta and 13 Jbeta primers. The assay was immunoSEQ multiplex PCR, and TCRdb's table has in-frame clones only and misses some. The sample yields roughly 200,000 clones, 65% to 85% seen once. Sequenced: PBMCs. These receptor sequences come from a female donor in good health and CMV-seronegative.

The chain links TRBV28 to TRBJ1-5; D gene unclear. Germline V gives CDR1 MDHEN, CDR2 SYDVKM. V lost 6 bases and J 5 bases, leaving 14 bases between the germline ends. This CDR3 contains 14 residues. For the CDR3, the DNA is TGTGCCAGCAGAAGGTACGGAGCGGATCAGCCCCAGCATTTT. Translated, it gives CASRRYGADQPQHF.

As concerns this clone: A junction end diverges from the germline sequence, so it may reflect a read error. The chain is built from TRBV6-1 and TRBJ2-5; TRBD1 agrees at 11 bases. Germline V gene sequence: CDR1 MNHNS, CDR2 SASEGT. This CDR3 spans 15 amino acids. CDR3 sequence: CASREGTGGKETQYF. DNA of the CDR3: TGTGCCAGCAGAGAAGGGACAGGGGGTAAAGAGACCCAGTACTTC.

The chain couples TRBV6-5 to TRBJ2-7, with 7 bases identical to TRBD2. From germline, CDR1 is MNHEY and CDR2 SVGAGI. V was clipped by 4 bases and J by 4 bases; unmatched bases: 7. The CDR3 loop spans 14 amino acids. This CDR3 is CASSSRTRAYEQYF. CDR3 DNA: TGTGCCAGCAGTTCCCGGACTAGAGCGTACGAGCAGTACTTC.